The 32 T cell receptor beta chains in this list originate from one sample, sequenced in a study of response to subunit inactivated influenza vaccine (dated 2018 in TCRdb). The method behind the library was RT-PCR. The data were produced on an Illumina HiSeq 2500. The raw public data were reprocessed by TCRdb itself: fastp quality trimming at Q25, MiXCR clonotype calling, in-frame beta chains only. Rows matching on CDR3 protein sequence are summarized as one entry with the most common DNA and genes. Present in this sample are 540,000 or so distinct CDR3 sequences, around 13% of which were seen just once. The ten largest clones take up approximately 14% of the sample. What this sample's time point label stands for: more than 35 days after influenza vaccine administration. The specimen was PBMCs from blood, collected roughly 6 weeks after vaccination. Every receptor here comes from a man in his fifties who received an inactivated influenza vaccine. Donor details come from another sample of the same person, matched by shared clones.

This clonotype was picked up a small number of times. The J gene is TRBJ2-5, the V gene TRBV15; 7 nucleotides agree with TRBD2. The germline CDR1 and CDR2 sequences are LNHNV and YYDKDF (reference sequence). This CDR3 is built from 16 residues. Trimming cost V 2 bases and J 2 bases; bases outside gene matches: 8. CDR3: CATSRPGASGQETQYF. The CDR3 DNA reads as TGTGCCACCAGCAGACCCGGGGCTAGCGGACAAGAGACCCAGTACTTC.

This clonotype was counted a few times. V gene TRBV6-5 combines with J gene TRBJ1-2; no definite D call. Germline CDR1 MNHEY, CDR2 SVGAGI. V was clipped by 6 bases and J by 4 bases, with 9 bases between them. CDR3 size: 12 residues. The CDR3 sequence is CASRKESYGYTF. CDR3 nucleotides: TGTGCCAGCAGAAAAGAGAGCTATGGCTACACCTTC.

The chain is built from TRBV5-1 and TRBJ1-1; TRBD1 matches 9 bases. This CDR3 is 16 amino acids long. CDR1 SGHRS and CDR2 YFSETQ come from the germline V gene. The V and J ends lost 2 bases and 1 base, in that order; junction bases with no gene match: 6. The CDR3 protein is CASSLRTGGANTEAFF. The CDR3 DNA is TGCGCCAGCAGCTTACGCACAGGGGGCGCGAACACTGAAGCTTTCTTT.

This clonotype has only a few counts. V and J are TRBV7-2 and TRBJ2-5; 7 bases are shared with TRBD2. Germline values: CDR1 SGHTA, CDR2 FQGNSA. This CDR3 spans 15 amino acids. V was clipped by 5 bases and J by 7 bases; unmatched bases: 13. The CDR3 nucleotides read TGTGCCAGCAGCCAAGGGCTAGCGGACTTTGCGACCCAGTACTTC. Its translation: CASSQGLADFATQYF.

This clonotype was recorded at least ten times. V usage is TRBV7-2 and J usage is TRBJ1-2; D ambiguous. CDR3 length: 12 residues. Looked up from germline, CDR1 is SGHTA and CDR2 is FQGNSA. Trimming took off 2 bases at V and 9 bases at J, with 10 bases between the two ends. CDR3 sequence reads: CASSLSAPSYTF. CDR3 DNA sequence: TGTGCCAGCAGCTTATCGGCGCCGAGCTACACCTTC.

V and J are TRBV6-5 and TRBJ2-1, with TRBD1 matching 11 bases. There are 15 residues in the CDR3. Germline V lookup: CDR1 MNHEY, CDR2 SVGAGI. V shed 0 bases, J shed 7 bases, and the junction held 2 bases outside the gene matches. CDR3 DNA: TGTGCCAGCAGTTACTCCGGGACAGGGGGTAATGAGCAGTTCTTC. This codes for CASSYSGTGGNEQFF.

This clonotype was found a few times. This sequence joins TRBV7-2 and TRBJ2-2; D gene unclear. Germline loops: CDR1 SGHTA, CDR2 FQGNSA. V was pared by 5 bases and J by 4 bases, with 8 bases between. CDR3 length: 13 amino acids. In DNA form, the CDR3 reads TGTGCCAGCAGCCTGACACCCACCGGGGAGCTGTTTTTT. The encoded protein is CASSLTPTGELFF. Drawing the rest from reference TRBV7-2 and TRBJ2-2, the complete variable domain is GAGVSQSPSNKVTEKGKDVELRCDPISGHTALYWYRQSLGQGLEFLIYFQGNSAPDKSGLPSDRFSAERTGGSVSTLTIQRTQQEDSAVYLCASSLTPTGELFFGEGSRLTVL.

V usage is TRBV3-1 and J usage is TRBJ2-7; D call uncertain. Trimming pared 1 base from V and 2 bases from J, leaving 18 bases between. The CDR3 runs 17 residues. Germline V gene sequence: CDR1 LGHDT, CDR2 YNNKEL (reference sequence). CDR3 amino acids: CASSQVPSPTHPYEQYF. Here the CDR3 DNA reads TGTGCCAGCAGCCAAGTACCGAGCCCGACACACCCCTACGAGCAGTACTTC.

This clonotype was detected ten times or more. The chain couples TRBV20-1 to TRBJ2-2; 10 bases are shared with TRBD1. Per the germline V gene, CDR1 is DFQATT and CDR2 is SNEGSKA (reference sequence). The CDR3 covers 18 residues. The junction had 18 bases not matched to a gene; V was cut back by 5 bases and J by 6 bases. The DNA of the CDR3 is TGCAGTGCTCCCCGGACAGGGGGGATACAATTGGCGGCCGGGGAGCTGTTTTTT. Encoded protein: CSAPRTGGIQLAAGELFF.

This clonotype was found a few times. The chain links TRBV21-1 to TRBJ2-7; TRBD2 is the table's D call, not checked against the DNA. TRBV21-1 constitutes a pseudogene. The CDR3 is 11 residues long. In nucleotides, the CDR3 is TGTGCCAGCAGCAACCCTCCGAAACAGTACTTC. This sequence encodes CASSNPPKQYF.

The chain couples TRBV20-1 to TRBJ1-1; 7 bases map to TRBD1. The CDR3 runs 14 residues. The trim removed 0 bases at V and 1 base at J, leaving 2 bases unmatched. Germline CDR1 and CDR2: DFQATT and SNEGSKA (reference sequence). The DNA for the CDR3 is TGCAGTGCTAGAGAGGGACAGCGGAACACTGAAGCTTTCTTT. The encoded protein is CSAREGQRNTEAFF.

The genes are TRBV6-2 or TRBV6-3 and TRBJ1-2; D not certain. The V end lost 4 bases, the J end lost 3 bases, and 27 bases lay between the germline ends. CDR3 length: 19 amino acids. CDR1 and CDR2 from the germline V gene are MNHEY and SVGEGT. In DNA form, the CDR3 reads TGTGCCAGCAGTTTGAGGTTTGGTTTCCTACCCACGCGCGACTATGGCTACACCTTC. Protein product: CASSLRFGFLPTRDYGYTF.

V and J are TRBV12-3 or TRBV12-4 and TRBJ2-3, with a weak D call TRBD2 (6 bases). The CDR3 has 15 residues. Trimming took off 5 bases at V and 3 bases at J, with 15 bases between the two ends. The CDR3 coding sequence is TGTGCCAGCAGTGAAGACGGGAGAGGAACAGATACGCAGTATTTT. The encoded protein is CASSEDGRGTDTQYF.

The rearrangement uses TRBV11-2 and TRBJ2-7; 8 nucleotides align to TRBD2. The CDR3 is made up of 15 amino acids. V shed 5 bases and J 2 bases; nucleotides not matched to a gene: 8. CDR1 SGHAT and CDR2 FQNNGV come from the germline V gene. Here the CDR3 reads CASSVLAGSTYEQYF. CDR3 nucleotides: TGTGCCAGCAGCGTTCTAGCGGGCTCAACCTACGAGCAGTACTTC.

The J gene is TRBJ1-1, the V gene TRBV5-6, with D perhaps TRBD1 (5 bases). Trimming left V 7 bases short and J 11 bases short, with 15 bases between. The CDR3 runs 11 residues. From germline, CDR1 is SGHDT and CDR2 YYEEEE. The CDR3 DNA is TGTGCCAGCGCCGGGATGGGGACCGCTTTCTTT. It codes for CASAGMGTAFF.

A few counts support this clonotype. The gene calls are TRBV29-1 and TRBJ2-7, with D tentatively TRBD2 (5 bases). The CDR3 length is 14 residues. Trimming removed 0 bases from V and 6 bases from J, with 15 bases in between. Germline V gives CDR1 SQVTM, CDR2 ANQGSEA. CDR3 sequence: CSVEDRASGFEQYF. The CDR3 nucleotides are TGCAGCGTTGAAGATCGTGCCAGCGGTTTCGAGCAGTACTTC.

The rearrangement links TRBV20-1 to TRBJ2-7; 15 nucleotides agree with TRBD2. Germline assignment: CDR1 DFQATT and CDR2 SNEGSKA (reference sequence). V lost 6 bases and J lost 4; bases outside the gene matches: 7. The CDR3 covers 15 residues. Here the CDR3 DNA reads TGCAGTGCCGGGACTAGCGGGGGGCCGGGTTACGAGCAGTACTTC. As protein: CSAGTSGGPGYEQYF.

The rearrangement links TRBV9 to TRBJ1-2; 8 bases are a match to TRBD1. Per the germline V gene, CDR1 is SGDLS and CDR2 is YYNGEE. Unmatched junction bases numbered 10, after V lost 9 bases and J lost 6 bases. The CDR3 totals 13 residues. CDR3 DNA: TGTGCCATTCGAGGGGTGACAGGGGATGGCTACACCTTC. Residues: CAIRGVTGDGYTF.

V is TRBV7-9 and J is TRBJ2-1; 8 positions match TRBD1. Trimming took 5 bases from V and 9 from J; bases not matched to a gene: 9. CDR1 SEHNR and CDR2 FQNEAQ come from the germline V gene (reference sequence). CDR3 length: 14 amino acids. The CDR3 reads CASSPDRAPSEQFF. The DNA of the CDR3 is TGTGCCAGCAGCCCGGACAGGGCTCCTAGTGAGCAGTTCTTC. The full variable domain, in which reference TRBV7-9 and TRBJ2-1 provide the parts outside the CDR3, is DTGVSQNPRHKITKRGQNVTFRCDPISEHNRLYWYRQTLGQGPEFLTYFQNEAQLEKSRLLSDRFSAERPKGSFSTLEIQRTEQGDSAMYLCASSPDRAPSEQFFGPGTRLTVL.

Many counts were recorded for this clonotype. The V call is TRBV20-1, the J call TRBJ2-7; TRBD2 aligns across 13 bases. The CDR3 is 16 amino acids. Germline V gene lookup returns CDR1 DFQATT and CDR2 SNEGSKA (reference sequence). Trimming at V came to 3 bases and at J to 1 base, leaving 6 bases not matched to a gene. The DNA of the CDR3 is TGCAGTGCTAGTTCCCGGACTAGCGGGAGTTCCTACGAGCAGTACTTC. It codes for CSASSRTSGSSYEQYF.

This clonotype occurred a few times. This chain connects TRBV6-5 to TRBJ2-1; D possibly matches TRBD1 or TRBD2 (5 bases each). The CDR3 covers 14 residues. Trimming cost V 2 bases and J 6 bases, with 11 bases left between them. Germline V gene lookup returns CDR1 MNHEY and CDR2 SVGAGI. CDR3 coding DNA: TGTGCCAGCAGTTACGTGGGGGATATCAATGAGCAGTTCTTC. Translating gives CASSYVGDINEQFF.

V usage is TRBV20-1 and J usage is TRBJ2-7; 11 nucleotides align to TRBD2. V lost 3 bases and J lost 5; bases outside the gene matches: 6. Per germline, CDR1 DFQATT and CDR2 SNEGSKA (reference sequence). This CDR3 comprises 14 residues. The CDR3 DNA follows: TGCAGTGCTAGTTCGGGACTAGCGGACGACGAGCAGTACTTC. It is translated as CSASSGLADDEQYF.

This chain links TRBV19 with TRBJ2-5; D might be TRBD1 or TRBD2, each matching 5 bases. Germline CDR1 is LNHDA and CDR2 is SQIVND (reference sequence). CDR3 length: 12 residues. V dropped 5 bases and J dropped 7 bases, with 11 bases sitting between them. The CDR3 coding sequence is TGTGCCAGTAGTGGGACCCTGGGGACCCAGTACTTC. It codes for CASSGTLGTQYF. The whole variable domain, remainder taken from reference TRBV19 and TRBJ2-5, is DGGITQSPKYLFRKEGQNVTLSCEQNLNHDAMYWYRQDPGQGLRLIYYSQIVNDFQKGDIAEGYSVSREKKESFPLTVTSAQKNPTAFYLCASSGTLGTQYFGPGTRLLVL.

This clonotype came up a few times. The chain combines TRBV6-1 with TRBJ2-5; 8 bases line up with TRBD1. V lost 6 bases and J lost 5; bases outside the gene matches: 8. There are 14 residues in the CDR3. Germline CDR1 MNHNS, CDR2 SASEGT. In nucleotides, the CDR3 is TGTGCCAGCAGGGACAGGGCCACGGGGGAGACCCAGTACTTC. Its translation: CASRDRATGETQYF.

J is TRBJ2-2 and V is TRBV20-1; D is undetermined. Germline lookup yields CDR1 DFQATT and CDR2 SNEGSKA (reference sequence). Trimming left V 3 bases short and J 0 bases short, with 8 bases between. The CDR3 sequence is 14 residues long. The CDR3: CSARELTNTGELFF. For the CDR3, the DNA is TGCAGTGCTAGGGAGCTGACGAACACCGGGGAGCTGTTTTTT.

This clonotype was found a few times. The gene calls are TRBV5-1 and TRBJ2-5; no reliable D call. CDR3 length: 13 residues. The germline V gene encodes CDR1 SGHRS and CDR2 YFSETQ. V shed 6 bases and J shed 1 base, with 10 bases lying between them. The CDR3 region has the DNA TGCGCCAGCACGTTAACCACCCAAGAGACCCAGTACTTC. Translation gives CASTLTTQETQYF.

This clonotype was observed many times. J is TRBJ2-5 and V is TRBV7-2; D is uncertain. The CDR3 is 13 residues long. The germline V gene encodes CDR1 SGHTA and CDR2 FQGNSA. V was cut by 0 bases and J by 7 bases, with 9 bases left in between. In DNA form, the CDR3 reads TGTGCCAGCAGCTTAGCGACCAAGGGGACCCAGTACTTC. Amino acid sequence: CASSLATKGTQYF.

This clonotype came up a few times. CDR3 DNA sequence: TGTGCCAGCAGCACACCGACAGGATCCTACGAGCAGTACTTC. Residues: CASSTPTGSYEQYF. V usage is TRBV5-6 and J usage is TRBJ2-7; a weak D match, TRBD1 (6 bases). V lost 4 bases and J 1 base, leaving 12 bases between the germline ends. The CDR3 covers 14 residues. The V gene's germline CDR1 is SGHDT and CDR2 YYEEEE.

This chain joins TRBV3-1 and TRBJ1-1; D gene unclear. The germline V and J ends were trimmed by 1 base and 1 base, with 4 bases remaining between them. CDR1 and CDR2 (germline): LGHDT, YNNKEL (reference sequence). The length of the CDR3 is 13 residues. DNA for the CDR3: TGTGCCAGCAGCCAAGTCTGGAACACTGAAGCTTTCTTT. Amino acids: CASSQVWNTEAFF.

This clonotype has a count of ten or more. Germline and junction disagree at one end, which may indicate a read error. The V gene is TRBV11-2, the J gene TRBJ2-7; 7 bases map to TRBD1. Germline assignment: CDR1 SGHAT and CDR2 FQNNGV. This CDR3 is built from 14 residues. Here the CDR3 reads CASSLGAGGYEQYF. In nucleotides, the CDR3 is TGTGCCAGCAGTTTAGGTGCAGGGGGCTACGAGCAGTACTTC.

The table lists this clonotype with a few counts. The V call is TRBV20-1, the J call TRBJ2-7, with D possibly being TRBD1 (6 bases). CDR3 length: 12 amino acids. Trimming left V 6 bases short and J 1 base short, with 10 bases between. The V gene's germline CDR1 is DFQATT and CDR2 SNEGSKA (reference sequence). CDR3 DNA: TGCAGTGCAGACGACAGGTCCTACGAGCAGTACTTC. Amino acid sequence: CSADDRSYEQYF.

This sequence joins TRBV6-1 and TRBJ1-3; possible D gene TRBD1, 6 bases. Germline CDR1 MNHNS, CDR2 SASEGT. With 3 bases removed from V and 7 bases from J, the gap between germline ends came to 16 bases. The CDR3 is 15 residues long. CDR3 in DNA: TGTGCCAGCAGTGAGAGGCAGGGGAAGTGGAACACCATATATTTT. Its translation: CASSERQGKWNTIYF.